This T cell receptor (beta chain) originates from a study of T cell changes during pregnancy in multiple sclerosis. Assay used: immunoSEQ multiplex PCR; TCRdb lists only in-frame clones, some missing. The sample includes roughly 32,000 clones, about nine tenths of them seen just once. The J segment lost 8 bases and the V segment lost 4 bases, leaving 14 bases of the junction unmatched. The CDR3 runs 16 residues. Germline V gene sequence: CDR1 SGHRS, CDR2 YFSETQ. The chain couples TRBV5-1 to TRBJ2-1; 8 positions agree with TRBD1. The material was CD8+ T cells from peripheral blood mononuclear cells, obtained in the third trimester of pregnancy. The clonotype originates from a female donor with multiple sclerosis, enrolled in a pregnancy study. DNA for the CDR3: TGCGCCAGCAGCACACCAGCGGACAGGGCCGGGGATGAGCAGTTCTTC. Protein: CASSTPADRAGDEQFF.